The 7 T cell receptor beta chains presented below share a single source sample, sequenced in a study of blood T cell repertoires in COVID-19. Some clones are missing from TCRdb's copy, which holds only in-frame ones; the method was immunoSEQ multiplex PCR. The table has about 300,000 clones, 70% to 90% seen once. What was sequenced was PBMCs or T cells enriched from blood (not recorded which). These receptors all come from a woman younger than 45 who had recovered from COVID-19.

The table lists this clone with a few counts. The chain is built from TRBV7-9 and TRBJ1-2; D gene unclear. CDR3 length: 16 amino acids. Germline V CDR1 and CDR2: SEHNR, FQNEAQ (reference sequence). V was shortened by 5 bases and J by 5 bases, with 21 bases between the two germline ends. Here the CDR3 reads CASSPRGGQEEYGYTF. As DNA, the CDR3 is TGTGCCAGCAGCCCGCGGGGAGGGCAGGAGGAATATGGCTACACCTTC. The full variable domain, rest sourced from reference TRBV7-9 and TRBJ1-2, is DTGVSQNPRHKITKRGQNVTFRCDPISEHNRLYWYRQTLGQGPEFLTYFQNEAQLEKSRLLSDRFSAERPKGSFSTLEIQRTEQGDSAMYLCASSPRGGQEEYGYTFGSGTRLTVV.

This clone was picked up one time. V usage is TRBV7-8 and J usage is TRBJ1-6; a weak D match, TRBD1 (6 bases). CDR1 is SGHVS and CDR2 is FQNEAQ in the germline V gene. The length of the CDR3 is 15 residues. The ends were cut back, 5 bases at V and 7 bases at J, with 15 bases in the middle. The DNA for the CDR3 is TGTGCCAGCAGCCAGAAGACAGGTCGGAATTCACCCCTCCACTTT. This translates into CASSQKTGRNSPLHF.

The V gene is TRBV9, the J gene TRBJ2-2; D is unclear. The CDR3 is 15 residues long. The germline V and J ends were trimmed by 6 bases and 0 bases, with 12 bases remaining between them. Germline-derived CDR1 and CDR2 are SGDLS and YYNGEE. The CDR3 DNA sequence: TGTGCCAGCAACCAACTGCCCGCGAACACCGGGGAGCTGTTTTTT. Translated, it gives CASNQLPANTGELFF.

This chain connects TRBV5-1 to TRBJ1-4; D not resolved. The CDR3 length is 14 residues. With 0 bases removed from V and 7 bases from J, the gap between germline ends came to 10 bases. CDR1 and CDR2 from the germline V gene are SGHRS and YFSETQ. DNA for the CDR3: TGCGCCAGCAGCTTGGGGGTCGGCGGTGAAAAACTGTTTTTT. Translated, it gives CASSLGVGGEKLFF. The variable domain in full, with the rest retrieved from reference TRBV5-1 and TRBJ1-4, is KAGVTQTPRYLIKTRGQQVTLSCSPISGHRSVSWYQQTPGQGLQFLFEYFSETQRNKGNFPGRFSGRQFSNSRSEMNVSTLELGDSALYLCASSLGVGGEKLFFGSGTQLSVL.

This CDR3 reads CASSYREGAEAFF. DNA of the CDR3: TGTGCCAGCAGTTACAGGGAGGGGGCTGAAGCTTTCTTT. V usage is TRBV6-5 and J usage is TRBJ1-1; possible D gene TRBD1, 6 bases. The CDR3 contains 13 residues. CDR1 and CDR2 (germline): MNHEY, SVGAGI. V lost 2 bases and J 6 bases, leaving 10 bases between the germline ends.

J is TRBJ1-2 and V is TRBV11-2, with TRBD1 as a possible D gene (6 bases). This CDR3 region has 14 residues. The V end was cut by 5 bases, the J end by 3 bases, with 13 bases between. CDR1 SGHAT and CDR2 FQNNGV come from the germline V gene. The DNA for the CDR3 is TGTGCCAGCAGCGTGGACAGAGATTACTATGGCTACACCTTC. Its translation is CASSVDRDYYGYTF.

V usage is TRBV11-2 and J usage is TRBJ1-1; D perhaps matches TRBD1 (5 bases). V lost 0 bases to trimming and J lost 4 bases, with 12 bases between them. Germline CDR1 and CDR2: SGHAT and FQNNGV. The CDR3 runs 15 residues. Written as DNA, the CDR3 is TGTGCCAGCAGCTTAGACCTGGGGGGGGGCACTGAAGCTTTCTTT. Translation: CASSLDLGGGTEAFF.